The 31 T cell receptor beta chains below all came from one sample that was sequenced in a study of blood T cell repertoires in COVID-19. This table comes from immunoSEQ multiplex PCR, and its TCRdb copy is limited to in-frame clones, with some not included. The sample lists 300,000 to 500,000 clones, approximately 87% occurring once. Sample: PBMCs or T cells enriched from blood (not recorded which). The receptors stem from a woman aged 25 to 39 with acute COVID-19.

This chain joins TRBV2 and TRBJ1-3; D uncertain. In germline, CDR1 is SNHLY, CDR2 FYNNEI. The CDR3 runs to 16 residues. With 1 base removed from V and 5 bases from J, the gap between germline ends came to 15 bases. The CDR3 here is CASSEDPRPKRNTIYF. The CDR3 region has the DNA TGTGCCAGCAGTGAAGACCCGCGGCCGAAGCGAAACACCATATATTTT.

This chain uses TRBV2 with TRBJ2-3, with 9 nucleotides matching TRBD2. From germline, CDR1 is SNHLY and CDR2 FYNNEI. The CDR3 covers 16 residues. J lost 1 base, V lost 3 bases, and 5 bases had no gene match. This CDR3 is CASSDGGGGGTDTQYF. The CDR3 nucleotides are TGTGCCAGCAGTGATGGTGGCGGGGGGGGCACAGATACGCAGTATTTT.

The chain couples TRBV12-5 to TRBJ2-7; D might be TRBD2 (6 bases). The CDR3 spans 15 residues. Trimming removed 2 bases from V and 4 bases from J, with 15 bases in between. Germline CDR1 and CDR2: LGHNT and FRNRAP. CDR3 nucleotide sequence: TGTGCTAGTGGTTTGATGGGGGGATTCCAATACGAGCAGTACTTC. Amino acid sequence: CASGLMGGFQYEQYF. The full variable domain, completed using reference TRBV12-5 and TRBJ2-7, is DARVTQTPRHKVTEMGQEVTMRCQPILGHNTVFWYRQTMMQGLELLAYFRNRAPLDDSGMPKDRFSAEMPDATLATLKIQPSEPRDSAVYFCASGLMGGFQYEQYFGPGTRLTVT.

The chain links TRBV18 to TRBJ2-1, with 9 bases that match TRBD2. The V gene end was trimmed by 3 bases and the J gene end by 2 bases; junction bases not matched to a gene: 8. Germline V gene data show CDR1 as KGHSH and CDR2 as LQKENI. This CDR3 spans 17 amino acids. The CDR3 loop is CASSPLASGVTYNEQFF. The CDR3 DNA is TGTGCCAGCTCACCTTTGGCTAGCGGGGTGACCTACAATGAGCAGTTCTTC.

Notes on this clone: A read error may account for a junction end that differs from germline. The V call is TRBV6-2 or TRBV6-3, the J call TRBJ2-7, with 9 bases lining up with TRBD2. CDR3 length: 14 residues. CDR1 and CDR2 from the germline V gene are MNHEY and SVGEGT. The CDR3 loop reads CASSKNLAGEKVNF. As DNA, the CDR3 is TGTGCCAGCAGTAAGAACTTAGCGGGGGAAAAGGTAAACTTC.

This chain connects TRBV9 to TRBJ2-6, with TRBD1 identical over 7 bases. Germline V gene lookup returns CDR1 SGDLS and CDR2 YYNGEE. The CDR3 is made up of 18 amino acids. The V and J ends lost 0 bases and 0 bases, in that order; junction bases with no gene match: 6. The CDR3 here is CASSVVVGQPSGANVLTF. The CDR3 bases are TGTGCCAGCAGCGTAGTCGTGGGACAGCCCTCTGGGGCCAACGTCCTGACTTTC. Combining the CDR3 with reference TRBV9 and TRBJ2-6 gives the whole variable domain DSGVTQTPKHLITATGQRVTLRCSPRSGDLSVYWYQQSLDQGLQFLIQYYNGEERAKGNILERFSAQQFPDLHSELNLSSLELGDSALYFCASSVVVGQPSGANVLTFGAGSRLTVL.

In nucleotides, the CDR3 is TGTGCCAGCAGCTACGGGACTAGCGGGGGATACAATGAGCAGTTCTTC. It codes for CASSYGTSGGYNEQFF. The chain joins TRBV6-4 to TRBJ2-1; 14 positions agree with TRBD2. There are 16 residues in the CDR3. The trim removed 6 bases at V and 4 bases at J, leaving 5 bases unmatched. Germline V CDR1 and CDR2: MRHNA, SNTAGT.

Only one count was recorded for this clone. The V gene is TRBV19, the J gene TRBJ2-3, with 8 nucleotides matching TRBD2. This CDR3 comprises 15 residues. Germline V gene lookup returns CDR1 LNHDA and CDR2 SQIVND (reference sequence). Trimming cost V 7 bases and J 5 bases; bases outside gene matches: 11. CDR3 DNA sequence: TGTGCCAGTACCCTTAACGGGGGGGCGGGAGATACGCAGTATTTT. It is translated as CASTLNGGAGDTQYF.

The J gene is TRBJ2-7, the V gene TRBV5-1; tentative D call: TRBD1 (6 bases). Trimming took off 4 bases at V and 0 bases at J, with 11 bases between the two ends. The CDR3 runs to 14 residues. Per the germline V gene, CDR1 is SGHRS and CDR2 is YFSETQ. CDR3 protein: CASSQDSYSYEQYF. CDR3 coding DNA: TGCGCCAGCAGCCAGGACAGTTACTCCTACGAGCAGTACTTC.

The rearrangement uses TRBV28 and TRBJ2-7; D might be TRBD2 (5 bases). The V end lost 10 bases, the J end lost 3 bases, and 13 bases lay between the germline ends. Germline V gene lookup returns CDR1 MDHEN and CDR2 SYDVKM. The CDR3 loop spans 12 amino acids. The CDR3 reads CATRYGDYEQYF. Here the CDR3 DNA reads TGTGCCACCCGTTACGGGGACTACGAGCAGTACTTC.

The chain links TRBV29-1 to TRBJ2-1; no clear D gene. V was trimmed by 4 bases and J by 4 bases, leaving 11 bases between them. CDR3 length: 13 residues. The germline CDR1 and CDR2 sequences are SQVTM and ANQGSEA. The chain's CDR3 is CSVGLAQYNEQFF. The CDR3 DNA reads as TGCAGCGTTGGGTTAGCACAATACAATGAGCAGTTCTTC.

The chain joins TRBV5-1 to TRBJ2-1; TRBD2 matches at 9 bases. Germline-derived CDR1 and CDR2 are SGHRS and YFSETQ. CDR3 length: 15 amino acids. Losses at the gene ends were 4 bases for V and 8 bases for J; bases not matched to a gene: 10. DNA for the CDR3: TGCGCCAGCAGCGGATATAGCGGGGGCAAGGATGAGCAGTTCTTC. This codes for CASSGYSGGKDEQFF. The variable domain in full, with the rest retrieved from reference TRBV5-1 and TRBJ2-1, is KAGVTQTPRYLIKTRGQQVTLSCSPISGHRSVSWYQQTPGQGLQFLFEYFSETQRNKGNFPGRFSGRQFSNSRSEMNVSTLELGDSALYLCASSGYSGGKDEQFFGPGTRLTVL.

The J gene is TRBJ1-1, the V gene TRBV5-5; 9 bases map to TRBD1. Trimming cost V 4 bases and J 5 bases; bases outside gene matches: 3. The CDR3 runs to 13 residues. Germline V CDR1 and CDR2: SGHKS, YYEKEE (reference sequence). The CDR3 protein is CASSLTGGTEAFF. Here the CDR3 DNA reads TGTGCCAGCAGCCTGACAGGGGGGACTGAAGCTTTCTTT.

The rearrangement uses TRBV6-9 and TRBJ2-7; a possible D gene is TRBD1 (5 bases). The CDR3 length is 13 residues. In germline, CDR1 is MNHGY, CDR2 SVAAGI. Trimming removed 2 bases from V and 3 bases from J, with 8 bases in between. The CDR3 loop is CASSYRQGYEQYF. DNA of the CDR3: TGTGCCAGCAGTTATCGGCAGGGCTACGAGCAGTACTTC.

This chain joins TRBV30 and TRBJ1-6; no clear D. CDR3 length: 13 amino acids. V gave up 5 bases and J gave up 8 bases, with 13 bases separating them. The germline gives CDR1 GTSNPN, CDR2 SVGIG (reference sequence). Here the CDR3 DNA reads TGTGCCTGGGCCAGAGGGAGTGATTCACCCCTCCACTTT. Translation gives CAWARGSDSPLHF.

This clone has just one count. J is TRBJ1-3 and V is TRBV2, with 8 bases matching TRBD1. V was pared by 7 bases and J by 1 base, with 6 bases of the junction left unmatched. The CDR3 consists of 15 residues. Per germline, CDR1 SNHLY and CDR2 FYNNEI. The chain's CDR3 is CASTRDRRSGNTIYF. The CDR3 DNA reads as TGTGCCAGCACCCGGGACAGGAGATCTGGAAACACCATATATTTT.

The table lists this clone with a count of one. The germline gene is not matched at one end of the junction; a read error may be the cause. The chain links TRBV29-1 to TRBJ1-5; the D gene is possibly TRBD1 (6 bases). Germline CDR1 SQVTM, CDR2 ANQGSEA. The CDR3 consists of 12 residues. CDR3 DNA: TGCAGCGTTGGGGGGGGCAAGCAGCCCCAGCATTTT. It specifies CSVGGGKQPQHF.

This clone has only one observation. V usage is TRBV6-5 and J usage is TRBJ1-2, with 7 bases lining up with TRBD1. Germline trimming cut 7 bases from V and 4 bases from J; bases unmatched to any gene: 3. The CDR3 runs to 12 residues. Germline CDR1 MNHEY, CDR2 SVGAGI. The CDR3, as DNA: TGTGCCAGCAAAAGGACAGGCTATGGCTACACCTTC. Translating it yields CASKRTGYGYTF.

The chain recombines TRBV29-1 with TRBJ1-1, with D possibly TRBD1 on 5 matching bases. Germline CDR1 and CDR2: SQVTM and ANQGSEA. The V gene lost 3 bases and the J gene lost 1 base, with 9 bases spanning the gap. This CDR3 region has 13 residues. CDR3 in DNA: TGCAGCGTTGAGGGACTGGGGAACACTGAAGCTTTCTTT. Translated, it gives CSVEGLGNTEAFF.

The chain has TRBV11-3 and TRBJ2-3; 7 bases fit TRBD1. The V gene end was trimmed by 5 bases and the J gene end by 2 bases; junction bases not matched to a gene: 10. Per the germline V gene, CDR1 is SGHNT and CDR2 is YENEEA. The CDR3 loop spans 16 amino acids. CDR3 sequence: CASSISGTEATDTQYF. As DNA, the CDR3 is TGTGCCAGCAGCATCTCCGGGACAGAAGCCACAGATACGCAGTATTTT.

The chain uses TRBV7-8 and TRBJ2-7, with D possibly TRBD1 on 5 matching bases. V was shortened by 5 bases and J by 5 bases, with 22 bases between the two germline ends. This CDR3 region has 16 residues. In germline, CDR1 is SGHVS, CDR2 FQNEAQ. The CDR3, as DNA: TGTGCCAGCAGCAAAAGGGGCCGCCAAGCATGGAACGAGCAGTACTTC. It yields the protein CASSKRGRQAWNEQYF.

The chain couples TRBV7-6 to TRBJ2-2; possible D gene TRBD2, 6 bases. Germline V gene data show CDR1 as SGHVS and CDR2 as FNYEAQ. CDR3 length: 14 residues. Trimming removed 4 bases at V and 7 bases at J, with 13 bases between. This CDR3 reads CASSWRDGSGELFF. For the CDR3, the DNA is TGTGCCAGCAGCTGGAGGGACGGGAGCGGGGAGCTGTTTTTT.

This sequence joins TRBV7-2 and TRBJ1-2; 10 bases are shared with TRBD1. CDR1 and CDR2 (germline): SGHTA, FQGNSA. The CDR3 totals 15 residues. Germline trimming cut 5 bases from V and 7 bases from J; bases unmatched to any gene: 10. The chain's CDR3 is CASSLGQGEIGGYTF. CDR3 DNA: TGTGCCAGCAGCCTTGGACAGGGGGAAATCGGTGGCTACACCTTC.

This chain uses TRBV6-5 with TRBJ2-7; 11 bases match TRBD2. Germline V gene sequence: CDR1 MNHEY, CDR2 SVGAGI. The CDR3 runs 14 residues. Unmatched junction bases numbered 6, after V lost 6 bases and J lost 5 bases. CDR3 protein: CASSPGLAVHEQYF. CDR3 bases: TGTGCCAGCAGCCCGGGACTAGCGGTCCACGAGCAGTACTTC.

V is TRBV7-8 and J is TRBJ1-2; 7 positions match TRBD1. Per germline, CDR1 SGHVS and CDR2 FQNEAQ. The CDR3 is 15 residues long. V shed 0 bases and J 3 bases; nucleotides not matched to a gene: 4. In nucleotides, the CDR3 is TGTGCCAGCAGCTTAGCGAAACAGGGGCACTATGGCTACACCTTC. Protein: CASSLAKQGHYGYTF.

This clone was detected once. The rearrangement joins TRBV5-1 to TRBJ1-6, with TRBD1 matching over 11 bases. Trimming cost V 4 bases and J 7 bases; bases outside gene matches: 4. From germline, CDR1 is SGHRS and CDR2 YFSETQ. CDR3 length equals 15 residues. The CDR3 DNA is TGCGCCAGCAGCACGGGGACAGGGGGGAATTCACCCCTCCACTTT. This sequence encodes CASSTGTGGNSPLHF.

This chain uses TRBV2 with TRBJ1-6; unclear D gene. V shed 4 bases and J shed 9 bases, with 19 bases lying between them. This CDR3 is built from 16 residues. Germline assignment: CDR1 SNHLY and CDR2 FYNNEI. The CDR3 spells CASSGLVGYSGSPLHF. CDR3 nucleotide sequence: TGTGCCAGCAGTGGACTAGTGGGTTACTCGGGTTCACCCCTCCACTTT.

The V call is TRBV4-1, the J call TRBJ2-6, with D maybe TRBD1 (6 bases). The germline V gene has CDR1 MGHRA and CDR2 YSYEKL. V lost 0 bases, J lost 2 bases, and 8 bases lay in between. This CDR3 contains 16 residues. In nucleotides, the CDR3 is TGCGCCAGCAGCCAAGAGGGACAACCTGGGGCCAACGTCCTGACTTTC. It yields the protein CASSQEGQPGANVLTF.

The chain has TRBV4-1 and TRBJ1-1; 9 bases are a match to TRBD1. The CDR3 spans 15 residues. Germline CDR1 is MGHRA and CDR2 is YSYEKL. V was pared by 0 bases and J by 4 bases, with 3 bases of the junction left unmatched. DNA for the CDR3: TGCGCCAGCAGCCAAGATGACAGGGGGTTCACTGAAGCTTTCTTT. Its translation is CASSQDDRGFTEAFF.

The CDR3 region is CATTDRAPEQFF. The CDR3 DNA reads TGTGCCACCACGGACAGGGCGCCTGAGCAGTTCTTC. This chain links TRBV25-1 with TRBJ2-1; 8 nucleotides align to TRBD1. With 10 bases clipped from V and 9 bases from J, the junction kept 8 bases outside the gene matches. The CDR3 covers 12 residues. Per germline, CDR1 MGHDK and CDR2 SYGVNS.

This chain uses TRBV12-1 with TRBJ2-1; the table's D gene call, TRBD1, was not cross checked with the DNA. TRBV12-1 represents a pseudogene. CDR3 length: 14 amino acids. CDR3 bases: TGTGCCACCTCCCCGGGACAGGGGGGGAATGAGCAGTTCTTC. It codes for CATSPGQGGNEQFF.